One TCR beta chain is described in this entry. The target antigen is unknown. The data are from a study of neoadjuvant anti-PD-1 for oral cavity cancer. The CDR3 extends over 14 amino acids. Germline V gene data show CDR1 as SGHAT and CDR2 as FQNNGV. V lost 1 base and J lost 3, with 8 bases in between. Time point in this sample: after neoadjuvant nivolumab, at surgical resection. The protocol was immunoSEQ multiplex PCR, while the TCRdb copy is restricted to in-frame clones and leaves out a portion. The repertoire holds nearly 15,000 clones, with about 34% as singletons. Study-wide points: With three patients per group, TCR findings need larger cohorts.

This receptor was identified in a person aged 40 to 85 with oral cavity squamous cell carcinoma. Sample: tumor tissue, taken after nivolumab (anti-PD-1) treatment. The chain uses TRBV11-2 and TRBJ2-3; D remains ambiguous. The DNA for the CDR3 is TGTGCCAGCAGCTTAGGGGTGTCGACAGATACGCAGTATTTT. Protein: CASSLGVSTDTQYF.